The clone carrying this T cell receptor beta chain was detected once. The sample originates from a study of cytomegalovirus exposure and HLA in healthy donors. A multiplex PCR was run with 60 Vbeta primers and 13 Jbeta primers. Assay: immunoSEQ multiplex PCR; the TCRdb copy retains only in-frame clones and omits some. The table has about 160,000 clones, about four fifths seen once. The germline V gene has CDR1 LGHNA and CDR2 YSLEER. V lost 4 bases, J lost 10 bases, and 3 bases stayed unmatched. CDR3 length: 13 residues. V usage is TRBV4-3 and J usage is TRBJ1-6; 8 nucleotides align to TRBD1. This clonotype was sampled from a woman in her fifties or sixties in good health and CMV-seronegative. Material: PBMCs. Written as DNA, the CDR3 is TGCGCCAGCAGCCTGGACAGGGACTCACCCCTCCACTTT. This encodes CASSLDRDSPLHF.